This paragraph reports one T cell receptor (beta chain). The antigen it recognizes is unknown. Per-base quality was not reported, and no clone a single base away is much larger than it. CDR1 and CDR2 are read off the germline V gene as SGHTA and FQGNSA. Measured from the cysteine to the phenylalanine, the CDR3 is 18 residues long. Only the CDR3 region is kept as DNA, spanning 54 bases read in frame from base 1. V trim: 4 bases; J trim: 3 bases; unmatched bases: 10. This sample was included in a study of technical replicates of blood from a handful of donors (dated by TCRdb to 2016 to 2017). Library generation was performed with the immunoSEQ multiplex PCR assay. TCRdb retrieved this table from immuneACCESS and kept in-frame rearrangements only. Not all clones are present; in checked studies, unresolved V genes account for under half, and no reason is known for the remainder. This sample holds 68,000 or so clones; more than 85% were observed only once. The top ten constitute roughly 4.7% of the sample.

The chain employs TRBV7-2 and TRBJ2-3, with 13 junctional bases fitting TRBD2. Sequencing was performed on PBMCs. The TCR originated in a human donor in good health. Some clones in this sample may be carry-over from other donors' samples. The encoded CDR3 is CASSSAGLAGVRTDTQYF. The DNA sequence is TGTGCCAGCAGCTCTGCTGGACTAGCGGGAGTTAGGACAGATACGCAGTATTTT.